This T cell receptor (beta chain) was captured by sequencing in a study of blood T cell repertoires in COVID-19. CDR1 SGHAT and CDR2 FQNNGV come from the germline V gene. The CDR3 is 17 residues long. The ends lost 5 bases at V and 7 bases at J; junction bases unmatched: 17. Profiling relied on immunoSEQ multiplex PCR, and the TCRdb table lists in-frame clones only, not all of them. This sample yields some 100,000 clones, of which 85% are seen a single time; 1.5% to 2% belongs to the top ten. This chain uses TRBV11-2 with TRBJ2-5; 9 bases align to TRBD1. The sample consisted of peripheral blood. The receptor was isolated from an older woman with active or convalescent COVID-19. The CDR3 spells CASSVGTGTPQFWTQYF. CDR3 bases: TGTGCCAGCAGCGTAGGGACAGGGACCCCGCAATTTTGGACCCAGTACTTC.